This T cell receptor (beta chain) was identified in a study of blood T cell repertoires in COVID-19 (dated by TCRdb to about 2020). For context, the study as a whole: The collaborator samples originated in the United States, Italy and Spain and spanned the acute and convalescent phases of COVID-19. The material from the prospective study consisted of cDNA or gDNA derived from T cells, B-cell-depleted T cells, or PBMCs. Subjects who had been exposed to COVID-19, were actively infected with it, or had recovered from it provided the deeply sampled blood TCRbeta repertoires that made up the dataset. A freely available public database, intended as a resource for researchers studying the immune response to SARS-CoV-2, is where the repertoires were released. Samples came from the ongoing ImmuneRACE study (first 160 participants) plus 1,254 subjects from 6 global collaborators. Sample metadata almost always included a de-identified subject ID, COVID-19 status, age in years and sex. Where available, HLA class I and class II types were taken from metadata supplied by the sample provider and were not determined by assay-based typing.

The immunoSEQ Assay, a bias-controlled multiplex PCR, was used to amplify TCRbeta CDR3 regions from genomic DNA. The authors processed their data as follows. Within the assay, amplification of reference gene primers was used to estimate how many nucleated cells each sample contained. Sequence reads were collapsed and filtered to measure the absolute abundance of every unique TCRbeta CDR3 rearrangement. For each sample, productive Simpson clonality was calculated as the square root of Simpson's diversity index over productive rearrangements. TCRdb took over this immuneACCESS table, retaining in-frame rearrangements with V and J assigned. Such tables are incomplete; in checked studies, under half of the missing clones stem from an unresolved V gene, and the remainder is unexplained. The D gene and trimming were derived from the DNA, and the V and J assignments and clone size from that table. For this sample there are roughly 270,000 clones; roughly four fifths appear just once. About 5% of the sample comes from the top ten.

As for this clone: No cognate antigen has been identified for it. No per-base quality is available; no much larger clone lies one base away.

In the prospective study, participants were about 18 to 100 years old, resided in approximately 22 geographic areas of the United States, and were enrolled through a virtual design. In the prospective study, cohorts were assigned on the basis of participant-reported clinical history obtained from a screening survey and a study questionnaire. Exposed participants had been in contact, within 2 weeks of entering the study, with a person who had a PCR-confirmed or clinician-diagnosed case of COVID-19. In the prospective study, mobile phlebotomists collected whole blood, serum and a nasopharyngeal or oropharyngeal swab from each participant. Additional blood draws and questionnaires over an approximately 2-month period could optionally be provided by prospective study participants. Prospective study blood samples were shipped either frozen or at room temperature before DNA extraction. Broad study findings and their caveats: The amount of clinical and demographic metadata varied by source and participant and was provided uncurated.

Sequencing was performed on PBMCs or T cells enriched from blood (not recorded which). This TCR was recovered from a man aged 40-50 years who had been exposed to COVID-19.

The base sequence is TGTGCCAGCAGTTTAAGGGCTGGAGGGGGCTCGGGAGAGACCCAGTACTTC. It specifies CASSLRAGGGSGETQYF. This receptor chain uses TRBV27 and TRBJ2-5; TRBD1 is a possible D gene, resting on 7 matching bases. The CDR3 runs 17 amino acids, cysteine and phenylalanine included. The sequence is cut down to CDR3 DNA, 51 bases in frame from base 1. V lost 2 bases and J lost 4 bases; the stretch between them is 20 bases long. CDR1 is given as MNHEY and CDR2 as SMNVEV, both from the germline V gene (reference sequence).